The text below deals with one T cell receptor beta chain. Its antigen is currently not known. Per the germline V gene, LGHNA is the CDR1 and YNFKEQ is the CDR2. Counted from cysteine to phenylalanine, this CDR3 has 15 amino acids. There is no recorded DNA. Sequencer: Illumina HiSeq 2000. TCR beta cDNA libraries were made by 5'RACE template switching that added a universal primer site and unique molecular identifiers. cDNA synthesis was primed from the TCR beta constant segment and was followed by two successive PCR amplification steps. The authors' pipeline ran thus. MIGEC handled demultiplexing of the reads and grouping by UMI, while MiTCR was used to assemble and quantify clonotypes. Only TCR cDNA sequences supported by at least two reads were kept to exclude erroneous sequences. Downstream repertoire analysis used the tcR package, and clonotypes were matched across fractions by CDR3 nucleotide sequence plus V segment. VDJmatch was used to annotate antigen specificity against VDJdb, with one amino acid substitution in CDR3 permitted. TCRdb reprocessed the reads and lists each CDR3 protein sequence as a single entry, with no DNA. What appears here as the V and J calls and clone size reflects TCRdb's work, not the paper's. The sample table records 90,000 to 130,000 distinct CDR3 sequences. The leading ten clones occupy roughly 18% of the sample.

These data belong to a study of T cells expressing NK-cell markers (dated by TCRdb to 2018 to 2020). Context from the whole study: About eight donors provided sorted CD3+CD56+NKG2C+, CD3+CD56+NKG2C- and CD3+CD56-NKG2C+ T-cell subsets, whose TCR beta-chain repertoires were profiled. Randomly selected healthy volunteers, three men and five women, were used as the eight sequenced donors. Among the eight sequenced donors, only one was HCMV-seronegative, while the other seven were HCMV-seropositive. Illumina HiSeq 2000/2500, MiSeq or NextSeq was used to sequence libraries as 2 x 150 bp reads. What the research found in general, with its limitations: Whether the expanded NKG2C-expressing T cell clones were specific for HCMV antigens was left unclear. Those dominant clonotypes were again the most abundant among CD3+CD56-NKG2C+ cells in four donors, at about 28.3-65%. In several donors, the dominant CD3+CD56+NKG2C+ clonotypes ranked among the top 10 CD8+ clonotypes, making up 1.0-7.0% of CD8+ T cells.

HCMV-specific IgG was detected in serum with a commercial ELISA kit to determine HCMV serostatus. Ficoll density gradient centrifugation was used to isolate peripheral blood mononuclear cells from blood. This clonotype originated in a woman between 18 and 70 years old in good health. Recombination connected TRBV4-2 to TRBJ2-2; TCRdb proposes TRBD1, but this gene call is untestable without DNA. The specimen was blood T cells: a sorted CD56 or NKG2C T cell subset, CD4+ or CD8+ T cells, or bulk PBMC T cells (not recorded which). The CDR3 has the sequence CASQVGDSNTGELFF.